Listed below are T cell receptor beta chains from one sample, sequenced in a study of regulatory T cells in long-lasting Graves disease. A single record per CDR3 protein comes from TCRdb applying MiXCR to the multiplex PCR reads. There are hundreds of thousands of distinct CDR3 sequences in the sample; over 12% occur only once, and about 8.2% lies in the top ten. The same sample was also used in a study of T cells in Graves' hyperthyroidism and ophthalmopathy.

The sequencing used peripheral blood mononuclear cells (PBMCs), collected at new diagnosis, from a patient treated with antithyroid drugs. The receptors originated from a middle-aged woman with Graves disease. Each CDR3 is given with its conserved first and last residue. The D gene is left open where the match is weak. For some rows the clone size is stated as once, few or many, or as a class when expanded; others skip it.

j_gene: TRBJ2-6
d_gene: TRBD2
abundance: many
v_gene: TRBV3-1
CDR3nt: TGTGCCAGCAGCCAAGGACTAGCGGGAGTTGGGGCCAACGTCCTGACTTTC
CDR3aa: CASSQGLAGVGANVLTF

j_gene: TRBJ2-7
d_gene: -
abundance: many
v_gene: TRBV11-2
CDR3nt: TGTGCCAGCAGCTTTACTGGTAAGGACACCGAGCAGTACTTC
CDR3aa: CASSFTGKDTEQYF

j_gene: TRBJ2-2
d_gene: TRBD2
abundance: few
v_gene: TRBV4-1
CDR3nt: TGCGCCAGCAGCCAACTGCCGACTAGCGGGAGAGGTGGCGGGGAGCTGTTTTTT
CDR3aa: CASSQLPTSGRGGGELFF

j_gene: TRBJ2-5
d_gene: -
abundance: few
v_gene: TRBV7-9
CDR3nt: TGTGCCAGCAGCCCGAGGGGGGCCGTGATTTGGGAAGAGACCCAGTACTTC
CDR3aa: CASSPRGAVIWEETQYF

j_gene: TRBJ2-7
d_gene: TRBD1
abundance: -
v_gene: TRBV14
CDR3nt: TGTGCCAGCAGCCAATACGGATCAACAGGGGCCGAGCAGTACTTC
CDR3aa: CASSQYGSTGAEQYF

j_gene: TRBJ2-1
d_gene: -
abundance: few
v_gene: TRBV4-1
CDR3nt: TGCGCCAGCAGCCAGACCAGGGCAGGGGGCATTCGCGGGAGCTCCTACAATGAGCAGTTCTTC
CDR3aa: CASSQTRAGGIRGSSYNEQFF

j_gene: TRBJ2-3
d_gene: -
abundance: few
v_gene: TRBV10-3
CDR3nt: TGTGCCATCAGTGAGTCGGCGGTCTCTAGCACAGATACGCAGTATTTT
CDR3aa: CAISESAVSSTDTQYF

j_gene: TRBJ2-1
d_gene: TRBD1
abundance: many
v_gene: TRBV11-2
CDR3nt: TGTGCCAGCAGCTCAAACAGGGGCTCCTACAATGAGCAGTTCTTC
CDR3aa: CASSSNRGSYNEQFF

j_gene: TRBJ1-4
d_gene: -
abundance: few
v_gene: TRBV4-1
CDR3nt: TGCGCCAGCAGCCAATCGGCAGGGACTAATGAAAAACTGTTTTTT
CDR3aa: CASSQSAGTNEKLFF

j_gene: TRBJ1-4
d_gene: -
abundance: many
v_gene: TRBV12-3/TRBV12-4
CDR3nt: TGTGCCAGCAGTTCATTTAGGGCTAATGAAAAACTGTTTTTT
CDR3aa: CASSSFRANEKLFF

j_gene: TRBJ2-1
d_gene: TRBD2
abundance: once
v_gene: TRBV11-2
CDR3nt: TGTGCCAGCAGCCCGGGACTAGCGGGAGCGGACAATGAGCAGTTCTTC
CDR3aa: CASSPGLAGADNEQFF

j_gene: TRBJ2-3
d_gene: TRBD2
abundance: few
v_gene: TRBV5-4
CDR3nt: TGTGCCAGCAGCCAAAATACCGCTAGCGGAATTGGGACAGATACGCAGTATTTT
CDR3aa: CASSQNTASGIGTDTQYF

j_gene: TRBJ2-5
d_gene: -
abundance: -
v_gene: TRBV7-3
CDR3nt: TGTGCCAGCAGTTGGGGCAGCCGAGAGACCCAGTACTTC
CDR3aa: CASSWGSRETQYF

j_gene: TRBJ1-5
d_gene: TRBD1
abundance: many
v_gene: TRBV6-1
CDR3nt: TGTGCCAGCAGTGGCCGCGACAGGGGAAATCAGCCCCAGCATTTT
CDR3aa: CASSGRDRGNQPQHF

j_gene: TRBJ2-7
d_gene: TRBD2
abundance: many
v_gene: TRBV29-1
CDR3nt: TGCAGCGTTGCGGGGACTAGCGGGAGGGCCTACGAGCAGTACTTC
CDR3aa: CSVAGTSGRAYEQYF

j_gene: TRBJ1-4
d_gene: TRBD1
abundance: many
v_gene: TRBV2
CDR3nt: TGTGCCAGCAGTGAATCCCCTGACAGGGGGCATGAAAAACTGTTTTTT
CDR3aa: CASSESPDRGHEKLFF

j_gene: TRBJ1-5
d_gene: -
abundance: -
v_gene: TRBV12-3/TRBV12-4
CDR3nt: TGTGCCAGCAGTCCGTTGGACAGAAATCAGCCCCAGCATTTT
CDR3aa: CASSPLDRNQPQHF

j_gene: TRBJ2-7
d_gene: TRBD1
abundance: -
v_gene: TRBV5-6
CDR3nt: TGTGCCAGCAGCTTCGGACAGGGCAACTACGAGCAGTACTTC
CDR3aa: CASSFGQGNYEQYF

j_gene: TRBJ1-6
d_gene: TRBD1
abundance: many
v_gene: TRBV7-9
CDR3nt: TGTGCCAGCAGCTTAGCTTCAGGGGGTTATAATTCACCCCTCCACTTT
CDR3aa: CASSLASGGYNSPLHF

j_gene: TRBJ2-1
d_gene: TRBD2
abundance: many
v_gene: TRBV30
CDR3nt: TGTGCCTGGAGTCGGACTAGCGCCAGCTACAATGAGCAGTTCTTC
CDR3aa: CAWSRTSASYNEQFF

j_gene: TRBJ2-1
d_gene: TRBD1
abundance: many
v_gene: TRBV27
CDR3nt: TGTGCCAGCAGTTCCTACCGACAGGGGGAATGGGGTGAGCAGTTCTTC
CDR3aa: CASSSYRQGEWGEQFF

j_gene: TRBJ1-5
d_gene: -
abundance: -
v_gene: TRBV30
CDR3nt: TGTGCCTGGAGTGGGAGAGGGGGAAATCAGCCCCAGCATTTT
CDR3aa: CAWSGRGGNQPQHF

j_gene: TRBJ2-4
d_gene: TRBD1
abundance: few
v_gene: TRBV27
CDR3nt: TGTGCCAGCAGTTTAATGGGACAGCAAAACATTCAGTACTTC
CDR3aa: CASSLMGQQNIQYF

j_gene: TRBJ2-3
d_gene: TRBD2
abundance: -
v_gene: TRBV30
CDR3nt: TGTACCTGGAGTGGGGGAGGGCATACGCAGTATTTT
CDR3aa: CTWSGGGHTQYF

j_gene: TRBJ2-7
d_gene: TRBD1
abundance: many
v_gene: TRBV9
CDR3nt: TGTGCCAGCAGCGACCAAAGGACAGGACCTACCTACGAGCAGTACTTC
CDR3aa: CASSDQRTGPTYEQYF

j_gene: TRBJ2-1
d_gene: TRBD2
abundance: few
v_gene: TRBV24-1
CDR3nt: TGTGCCACCAGTGCTCTAGGGACTAGCAGTTACAATGAGCAGTTCTTC
CDR3aa: CATSALGTSSYNEQFF

j_gene: TRBJ1-2
d_gene: -
abundance: -
v_gene: TRBV19
CDR3nt: TGTGCCAGTAGTCCGGCAGGGTCTGATGGCTACACCTTC
CDR3aa: CASSPAGSDGYTF

j_gene: TRBJ2-7
d_gene: TRBD2
abundance: -
v_gene: TRBV5-8
CDR3nt: TGTGCCAGCAGCTTTCGGCTAGCGGAAGGCCAAGGTTACGAGCAGTACTTC
CDR3aa: CASSFRLAEGQGYEQYF

j_gene: TRBJ1-1
d_gene: -
abundance: many
v_gene: TRBV20-1
CDR3nt: TGCAGTGCTAGAGATGGCTTTGGCCTAAGGGATGAAGCTTTCTTT
CDR3aa: CSARDGFGLRDEAFF

j_gene: TRBJ2-1
d_gene: -
abundance: few
v_gene: TRBV14
CDR3nt: TGTGCCAGCAGCCTATTTAGGGGGAGCTCCTACAATGAGCAGTTCTTC
CDR3aa: CASSLFRGSSYNEQFF

j_gene: TRBJ2-1
d_gene: -
abundance: many
v_gene: TRBV5-1
CDR3nt: TGCGCCAGCAGCTTGGAGAGCTACAATGAGCAGTTCTTC
CDR3aa: CASSLESYNEQFF

j_gene: TRBJ2-2
d_gene: TRBD2
abundance: many
v_gene: TRBV15
CDR3nt: TGTGCCACCAGCAGAGACCGACGACTAGCGGGGGGCGGGGAGCTGTTTTTT
CDR3aa: CATSRDRRLAGGGELFF

j_gene: TRBJ1-5
d_gene: TRBD1
abundance: -
v_gene: TRBV7-9
CDR3nt: TGTGCCAGCAGCTTAGCAGGGACAGGTTATAGCAATCAGCCCCAGCATTTT
CDR3aa: CASSLAGTGYSNQPQHF

j_gene: TRBJ1-1
d_gene: TRBD1
abundance: -
v_gene: TRBV5-1
CDR3nt: TGCGCCAGCAGCTTGTTGGGACAGGGCCGAGGAACTGAAGCTTTCTTT
CDR3aa: CASSLLGQGRGTEAFF

j_gene: TRBJ1-5
d_gene: -
abundance: many
v_gene: TRBV11-2
CDR3nt: TGTGCCAGCAGCTTAGATTTTGACAGAAATCAGCCCCAGCATTTT
CDR3aa: CASSLDFDRNQPQHF

j_gene: TRBJ2-1
d_gene: -
abundance: -
v_gene: TRBV13
CDR3nt: TGTGCCAGCAGCGGCTCAGCGCGTTACAATGAGCAGTTCTTC
CDR3aa: CASSGSARYNEQFF

j_gene: TRBJ1-5
d_gene: -
abundance: many
v_gene: TRBV11-2
CDR3nt: TGTGCCAGCAGCTTAGCCGGGGGTTCGGCTCAGCCCCAGCATTTT
CDR3aa: CASSLAGGSAQPQHF

j_gene: TRBJ1-5
d_gene: TRBD1
abundance: many
v_gene: TRBV28
CDR3nt: TGTGCCAGCAGTTTAGGCAGGGGGAGGAATCAGCCCCAGCATTTT
CDR3aa: CASSLGRGRNQPQHF

j_gene: TRBJ2-7
d_gene: TRBD2
abundance: -
v_gene: TRBV11-2
CDR3nt: TGTGCCAGCAGCACCACTAGCGGGATGAGCTCCTACGAGCAGTACTTC
CDR3aa: CASSTTSGMSSYEQYF

j_gene: TRBJ2-1
d_gene: -
abundance: many
v_gene: TRBV28
CDR3nt: TGTGCCAGTCGGGACTGGATCTACAATGAGCAGTTCTTC
CDR3aa: CASRDWIYNEQFF

j_gene: TRBJ2-5
d_gene: TRBD2
abundance: many
v_gene: TRBV5-6
CDR3nt: TGTGCCAGCAGCGGACCGACTAGCGGGAGAAAAGAGACCCAGTACTTC
CDR3aa: CASSGPTSGRKETQYF